The 12 T cell receptor beta chains presented below share a single source sample, sequenced in a study of cytomegalovirus exposure and HLA in healthy donors. Method: immunoSEQ multiplex PCR; TCRdb's copy keeps in-frame clones and lacks some. The table has around 150,000 clones, about 90% seen once; the top ten hold roughly 5.8%. Material for sequencing was PBMCs. These receptors were collected from a woman aged 25 to 45 in good health and CMV-seronegative.

The V gene is TRBV7-2, the J gene TRBJ2-1; 9 bases are shared with TRBD2. This CDR3 is built from 15 residues. The V and J ends lost 5 bases and 6 bases, in that order; junction bases with no gene match: 8. Germline assignment: CDR1 SGHTA and CDR2 FQGNSA. This chain's CDR3 is CASSPRGGRFNEQFF. The CDR3 DNA follows: TGTGCCAGCAGCCCGCGGGGGGGCCGTTTCAATGAGCAGTTCTTC.

The chain recombines TRBV5-1 with TRBJ2-1, with D maybe TRBD2 (6 bases). Trimming removed 3 bases from V and 3 bases from J, with 13 bases in between. Germline CDR1 SGHRS, CDR2 YFSETQ. CDR3 size: 15 residues. CDR3 amino acids: CASSSAGFGYNEQFF. In nucleotides, the CDR3 is TGCGCCAGCAGCTCCGCGGGGTTTGGCTACAATGAGCAGTTCTTC.

V and J are TRBV7-6 and TRBJ2-2; D unresolved. Per germline, CDR1 SGHVS and CDR2 FNYEAQ. Trimming removed 0 bases at V and 15 bases at J, with 17 bases between. CDR3 size: 14 residues. The CDR3 DNA reads as TGTGCCAGCAGCTTAGCTAGGCCCACACAATTGATGTTTTTT. It codes for CASSLARPTQLMFF.

The chain is built from TRBV19 and TRBJ1-1; D is possibly TRBD1 (6 bases). The V gene's germline CDR1 is LNHDA and CDR2 SQIVND (reference sequence). This CDR3 has 12 amino acids. The V and J ends lost 7 bases and 1 base respectively, with 7 bases between them. CDR3 protein: CASTGENTEAFF. CDR3 nucleotides: TGTGCCAGTACAGGGGAGAACACTGAAGCTTTCTTT.

The chain combines TRBV25-1 with TRBJ1-1, with D tentatively TRBD1 (5 bases). Trimming pared 1 base from V and 9 bases from J, leaving 15 bases between. The CDR3 covers 14 residues. The germline gives CDR1 MGHDK, CDR2 SYGVNS. CDR3 DNA: TGTGCCAGCAGTGAATTTAGGCAGGGAGAAAAAGCTTTCTTT. It encodes CASSEFRQGEKAFF.

The V and J genes are TRBV28 and TRBJ1-1; possibly TRBD1 for D (6 bases). Trimming removed 6 bases from V and 8 bases from J, with 13 bases in between. The CDR3 totals 12 residues. Looked up from germline, CDR1 is MDHEN and CDR2 is SYDVKM. The CDR3 sequence is CASSPSRGEAFF. The CDR3 DNA follows: TGTGCCAGCAGCCCCTCGAGGGGGGAAGCTTTCTTT. The full variable domain, completed using reference TRBV28 and TRBJ1-1, is DVKVTQSSRYLVKRTGEKVFLECVQDMDHENMFWYRQDPGLGLRLIYFSYDVKMKEKGDIPEGYSVSREKKERFSLILESASTNQTSMYLCASSPSRGEAFFGQGTRLTVV.

The chain combines TRBV4-1 with TRBJ2-7; a possible D gene is TRBD1 (5 bases). This CDR3 has 14 residues. Trimming removed 6 bases from V and 9 bases from J, with 21 bases in between. Germline CDR1 is MGHRA and CDR2 is YSYEKL. This CDR3 reads CASRRQTGTEAQYF. The DNA for the CDR3 is TGCGCCAGCAGACGTCAAACAGGAACCGAGGCGCAGTACTTC.

CDR3 in DNA: TGTGCCAGCAGCTTAGGAGGTGGGGCCGGGGAGCTGTTTTTT. It encodes CASSLGGGAGELFF. The gene calls are TRBV7-3 and TRBJ2-2, with TRBD2 as a possible D gene (5 bases). This CDR3 has 14 amino acids. Germline loops: CDR1 SGHTA, CDR2 FQGTGA. V lost 2 bases to trimming and J lost 6 bases, with 10 bases between them.

The DNA for the CDR3 is TGCGCCAGCAGCCAAGACGTCGCTCGGGCCTACGAGCAGTACTTC. This translates into CASSQDVARAYEQYF. The rearrangement joins TRBV4-3 to TRBJ2-7; D call uncertain. V was trimmed by 0 bases and J by 2 bases, leaving 11 bases between them. CDR3 length: 15 amino acids. Germline CDR1 is LGHNA and CDR2 is YSLEER.

The J gene is TRBJ2-7, the V gene TRBV10-2; 11 bases are a match to TRBD2. The germline gives CDR1 WSHSY, CDR2 SAAADI. The CDR3 totals 16 residues. Trimming at V came to 7 bases and at J to 5 bases, leaving 13 bases not matched to a gene. CDR3 region: CASTWVTSGRLDEQYF. As DNA, the CDR3 is TGCGCCAGCACCTGGGTAACTAGCGGGAGACTTGACGAGCAGTACTTC.

This chain joins TRBV29-1 and TRBJ1-1; D unclear. This CDR3 region has 13 residues. Germline V gene data show CDR1 as SQVTM and CDR2 as ANQGSEA. V was cut by 4 bases and J by 0 bases, with 9 bases left in between. CDR3 loop: CSVVRQLNTEAFF. CDR3 nucleotide sequence: TGCAGCGTTGTGAGACAATTGAACACTGAAGCTTTCTTT.

The chain uses TRBV27 and TRBJ1-1, with a weak D call TRBD1 (6 bases). This CDR3 contains 13 residues. V lost 2 bases and J 6 bases, leaving 10 bases between the germline ends. The germline CDR1 and CDR2 sequences are MNHEY and SMNVEV (reference sequence). The CDR3 bases are TGTGCCAGCAGTTTAAAGGGGGATGCTGAAGCTTTCTTT. Translation: CASSLKGDAEAFF.